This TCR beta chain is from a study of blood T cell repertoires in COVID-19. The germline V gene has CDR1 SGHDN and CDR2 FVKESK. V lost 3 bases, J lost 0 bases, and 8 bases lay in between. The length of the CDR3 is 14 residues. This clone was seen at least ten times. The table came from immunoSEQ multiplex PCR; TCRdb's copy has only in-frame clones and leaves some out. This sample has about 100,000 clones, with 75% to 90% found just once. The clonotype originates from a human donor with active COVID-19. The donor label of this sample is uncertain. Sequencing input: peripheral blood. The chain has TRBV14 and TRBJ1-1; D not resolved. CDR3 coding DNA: TGTGCCAGCAGCCACCTGGGAGTGAACACTGAAGCTTTCTTT. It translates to CASSHLGVNTEAFF.